This is a list of T cell receptor beta chains from one sample in a study of T cells after somatic rescue of genetic block. The table came from immunoSEQ multiplex PCR; TCRdb's copy has only in-frame clones and leaves some out. The sample carries 95,000 to 120,000 clones, about nine tenths recorded once. The sample taken for sequencing was peripheral blood mononuclear cells (PBMCs). These receptors originate from a young woman. CDR3s include the opening cysteine and the closing phenylalanine or tryptophan. A D gene is named only where the DNA matches it firmly. For some rows the clone size is stated as once, few or many, or as a class when expanded; others skip it.

>few|TRBV5-1|.|TRBJ1-2
TGCGCCAGCAGCTTAAAGGGGGACTATGGCTACACCTTC
CASSLKGDYGYTF
>.|TRBV7-2|.|TRBJ1-2
TGTGCCAGCAGCTTAGATATCGGAGGTTACTATGGCTACACCTTC
CASSLDIGGYYGYTF
>.|TRBV6-6|TRBD1|TRBJ2-7
TGTGCCAGCAGTCAGACAGGGTACCGCTACGAGCAGTACTTC
CASSQTGYRYEQYF
>.|TRBV7-9|.|TRBJ1-6
TGTGCCAGCAACCGAGGGGAGGGTAATTCACCCCTCCACTTT
CASNRGEGNSPLHF
>.|TRBV19|.|TRBJ1-2
TGTGCCAGTAGTTTCCCGGACAGAATAAACTATGGCTACACCTTC
CASSFPDRINYGYTF
>.|TRBV4-2|.|TRBJ1-1
TGTGCCAGCAGCCAAGATGGGGCAGGGAGAGGAGGCACTGAAGCTTTCTTT
CASSQDGAGRGGTEAFF
>.|TRBV21-1|.|TRBJ1-3
TGTGCCAGTCATCGTGGGAGGACCGGACCCCCTTCTGGAAACACCATATATTTT
CASHRGRTGPPSGNTIYF
>.|TRBV7-3|.|TRBJ2-1
TGTGCCAGCAGCTTAAATAGTGGACATGAGCAGTTCTTC
CASSLNSGHEQFF
>.|TRBV10-3|.|TRBJ1-5
TGTGCCACCAGGCAGGGAGGGGCCGGGAGCAATCAGCCCCAGCATTTT
CATRQGGAGSNQPQHF
>few|TRBV5-4|.|TRBJ1-3
TGTGCCAGCAGCCAGGGGCGTAACGGGGAGAACACCATATATTTT
CASSQGRNGENTIYF
>.|TRBV6-4|.|TRBJ1-6
TGTGCCAGCAGTGACTCTACAGGGATTAATTCACCCCTCCACTTT
CASSDSTGINSPLHF
>.|TRBV2|.|TRBJ2-5
TGTGCCAGCAGTCTTGAGGGGACCCAGTACTTC
CASSLEGTQYF
>few|TRBV5-8|.|TRBJ2-7
TGTGCCAGCACCCGGGACTGGATCTACGAGCAGTACTTC
CASTRDWIYEQYF
>.|TRBV6-4|TRBD1|TRBJ1-2
TGTGCCAGCAGTGACCTCTCGGGGACAGGGTATGGTGGCTACACCTTC
CASSDLSGTGYGGYTF
>.|TRBV5-6|TRBD1|TRBJ2-5
TGTGCCAGCAGCCACGAGGGCCGGGACAGGGGTCGGGAGACCCAGTACTTC
CASSHEGRDRGRETQYF
>.|TRBV5-6|.|TRBJ1-2
TGTGCCAGCAGCTTGGCTCCAGCCTCTAACTATGGCTACACCTTC
CASSLAPASNYGYTF
>.|TRBV7-2|.|TRBJ1-2
TGTGCCAGCAGCCCAGACCGGTTAGGCCTCTATGGCTACACCTTC
CASSPDRLGLYGYTF
>.|TRBV5-6|TRBD1|TRBJ2-7
TGTGCCAGCAGCGCCGGGACAGATGCGAGCTCCTACGAGCAGTACTTC
CASSAGTDASSYEQYF
>.|TRBV6-4|TRBD1|TRBJ2-2
TGTGCCAGCAGTGACTCGACAGGGGACACCGGGGAGCTGTTTTTT
CASSDSTGDTGELFF
>.|TRBV5-6|.|TRBJ2-5
TGTGCCAGCAGCTTGGCCGGAAGGGGCCAAGAGACCCAGTACTTC
CASSLAGRGQETQYF
>.|TRBV7-3|.|TRBJ2-1
TGTGCCAGCAGCCAAGTACGGGGACTTGCCGATGAGCAGTTCTTC
CASSQVRGLADEQFF
>.|TRBV4-2|TRBD1|TRBJ1-2
TGTGCCAGCAGCCAAGATGGAGGAGGGGGCGCCTGGGGCTACACCTTC
CASSQDGGGGAWGYTF
>.|TRBV30|TRBD1|TRBJ1-1
TGTGCCTGGAGTTTGGGACAGGGTCGTATGAACACTGAAGCTTTCTTT
CAWSLGQGRMNTEAFF
>.|TRBV19|.|TRBJ2-5
TGTGCCAGTAGTATGGATAGGGCACAAGAGACCCAGTACTTC
CASSMDRAQETQYF
>.|TRBV5-4|TRBD1|TRBJ2-5
TGTGCCAGCAGCTTGGGGGACAGGGCCCAAGAGACCCAGTACTTC
CASSLGDRAQETQYF
>.|TRBV6-5|TRBD1|TRBJ1-2
TGTGCCAGCAGCTTAACTCTAGGGACAGCCTATGGCTACACCTTC
CASSLTLGTAYGYTF